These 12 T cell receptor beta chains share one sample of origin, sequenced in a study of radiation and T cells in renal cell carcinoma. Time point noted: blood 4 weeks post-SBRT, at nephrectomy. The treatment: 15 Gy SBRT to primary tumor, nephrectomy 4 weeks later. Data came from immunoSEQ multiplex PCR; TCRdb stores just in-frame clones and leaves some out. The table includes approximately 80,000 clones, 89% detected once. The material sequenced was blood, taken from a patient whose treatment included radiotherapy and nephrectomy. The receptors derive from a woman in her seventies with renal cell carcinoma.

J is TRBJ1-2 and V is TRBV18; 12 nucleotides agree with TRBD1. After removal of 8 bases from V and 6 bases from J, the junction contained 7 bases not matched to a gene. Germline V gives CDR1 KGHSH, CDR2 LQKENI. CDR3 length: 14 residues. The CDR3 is CASTRDRGPDGYTF. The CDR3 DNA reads TGTGCCAGCACCCGGGACAGGGGGCCCGATGGCTACACCTTC.

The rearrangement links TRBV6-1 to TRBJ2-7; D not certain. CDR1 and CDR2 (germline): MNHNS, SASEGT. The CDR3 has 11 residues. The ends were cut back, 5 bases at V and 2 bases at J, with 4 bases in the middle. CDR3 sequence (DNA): TGTGCCAGCAGTTACACCTACGAGCAGTACTTC. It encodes CASSYTYEQYF.

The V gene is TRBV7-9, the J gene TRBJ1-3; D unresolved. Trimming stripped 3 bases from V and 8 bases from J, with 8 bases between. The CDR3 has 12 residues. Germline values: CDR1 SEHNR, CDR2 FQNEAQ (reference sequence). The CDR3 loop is CASSFNLDTIYF. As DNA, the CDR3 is TGTGCCAGCAGCTTTAATCTCGACACCATATATTTT.

CDR3 DNA sequence: TGCGCCAGCAGCTTGCAGGGCAACTACGAGCAGTACTTC. Translated: CASSLQGNYEQYF. V usage is TRBV5-1 and J usage is TRBJ2-7; D might be TRBD1 (5 bases). The CDR3 has 13 residues. Germline CDR1 SGHRS, CDR2 YFSETQ. V was trimmed by 1 base and J by 3 bases, leaving 8 bases between them.

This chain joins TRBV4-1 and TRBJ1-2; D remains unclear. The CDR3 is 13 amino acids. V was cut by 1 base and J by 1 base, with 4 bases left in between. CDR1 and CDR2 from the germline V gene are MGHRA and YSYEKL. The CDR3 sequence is CASSQVVNYGYTF. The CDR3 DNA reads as TGCGCCAGCAGCCAAGTGGTTAACTATGGCTACACCTTC.

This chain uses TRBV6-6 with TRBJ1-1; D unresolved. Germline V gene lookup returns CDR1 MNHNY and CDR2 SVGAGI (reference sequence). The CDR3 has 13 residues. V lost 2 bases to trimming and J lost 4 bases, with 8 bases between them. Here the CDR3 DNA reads TGTGCCAGCAGTTACGTAGGAACCACTGAAGCTTTCTTT. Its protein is CASSYVGTTEAFF.

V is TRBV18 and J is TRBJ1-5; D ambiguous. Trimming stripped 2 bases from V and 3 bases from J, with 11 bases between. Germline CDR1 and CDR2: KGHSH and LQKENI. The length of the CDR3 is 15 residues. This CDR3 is CASSPTGSTNQPQHF. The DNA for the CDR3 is TGTGCCAGCTCACCAACTGGCTCCACCAATCAGCCCCAGCATTTT.

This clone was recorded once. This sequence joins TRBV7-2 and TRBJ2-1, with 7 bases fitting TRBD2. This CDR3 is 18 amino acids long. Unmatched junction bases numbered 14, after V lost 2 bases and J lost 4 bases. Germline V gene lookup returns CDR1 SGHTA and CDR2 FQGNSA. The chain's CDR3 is CASSLRPISGGKYNEQFF. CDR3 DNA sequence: TGTGCCAGCAGCTTAAGACCAATTTCGGGGGGAAAATACAATGAGCAGTTCTTC.

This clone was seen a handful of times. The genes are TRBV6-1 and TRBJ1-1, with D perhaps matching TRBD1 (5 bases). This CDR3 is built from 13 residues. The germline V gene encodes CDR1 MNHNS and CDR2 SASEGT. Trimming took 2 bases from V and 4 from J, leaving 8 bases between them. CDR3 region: CASSESGSTEAFF. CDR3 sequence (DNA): TGTGCCAGCAGTGAATCAGGGAGCACTGAAGCTTTCTTT.

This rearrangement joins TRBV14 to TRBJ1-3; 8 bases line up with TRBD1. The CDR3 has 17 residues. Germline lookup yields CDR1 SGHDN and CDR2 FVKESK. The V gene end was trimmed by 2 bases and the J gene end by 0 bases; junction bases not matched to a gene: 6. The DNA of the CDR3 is TGTGCCAGCAGCCAAAGGGACAGGCCCAACTCTGGAAACACCATATATTTT. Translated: CASSQRDRPNSGNTIYF.

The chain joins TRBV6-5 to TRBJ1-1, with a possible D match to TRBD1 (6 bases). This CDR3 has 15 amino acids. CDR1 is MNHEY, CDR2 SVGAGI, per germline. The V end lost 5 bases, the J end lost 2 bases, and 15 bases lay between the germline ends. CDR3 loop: CASSTGQFVNTEAFF. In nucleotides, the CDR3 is TGTGCCAGCAGTACAGGGCAGTTCGTTAACACTGAAGCTTTCTTT.

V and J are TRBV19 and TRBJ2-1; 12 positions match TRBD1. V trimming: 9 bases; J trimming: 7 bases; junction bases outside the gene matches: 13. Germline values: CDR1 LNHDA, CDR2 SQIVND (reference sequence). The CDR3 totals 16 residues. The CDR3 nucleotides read TGTGCCAGCGCTGGCCCCGGGACAGGGGGCCGTAATGAGCAGTTCTTC. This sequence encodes CASAGPGTGGRNEQFF.